This is a list of T cell receptor beta chains from one sample in a study of CD8+ T cells in alopecia areata. Measured with immunoSEQ multiplex PCR; TCRdb has only the in-frame clones, and not every one. The sample yields roughly 200,000 clones, almost 65% seen once. The source was CD4+ T cells sorted from blood, collected at week 0. The receptors were sampled from a human donor with alopecia areata. CDR3s include the opening cysteine and the closing phenylalanine or tryptophan. Each record gives: V gene, clone size, D gene, J gene, CDR3 protein, CDR3 DNA. D genes are given only for firm matches. A clone size is listed for some rows: how often the clone was seen (once, few, many), or a class if it is expanded.

>TRBV30|-|-|TRBJ1-1
CAWSDQVFNTEAFF
TGTGCCTGGAGTGATCAGGTCTTCAACACTGAAGCTTTCTTT
>TRBV30|-|TRBD1|TRBJ1-1
CAFYPLGQINTEAFF
TGTGCCTTTTATCCCTTGGGACAGATAAACACTGAAGCTTTCTTT
>TRBV5-1|-|-|TRBJ1-4
CASSPPGTNEKLFF
TGCGCCAGCAGCCCGCCGGGCACTAATGAAAAACTGTTTTTT
>TRBV27|once|TRBD1|TRBJ2-3
CASSLYRGRGTDTQYF
TGTGCCAGCAGTCTATACAGGGGACGGGGCACAGATACGCAGTATTTT
>TRBV2|few|-|TRBJ1-5
CASSGQGSNQPQHF
TGTGCCAGCAGTGGGCAGGGTAGCAATCAGCCCCAGCATTTT
>TRBV7-3|-|TRBD2|TRBJ2-5
CASSPDPSGAEVETQYF
TGTGCCAGCAGCCCCGACCCTAGCGGGGCTGAGGTAGAGACCCAGTACTTC
>TRBV4-3|-|-|TRBJ2-1
CASSQDQVRVNEQFF
TGCGCCAGCAGCCAAGATCAGGTGCGGGTGAATGAGCAGTTCTTC
>TRBV29-1|-|-|TRBJ2-4
CSASRGTLAKNIQYF
TGCAGCGCCTCAAGGGGGACTCTAGCCAAAAACATTCAGTACTTC
>TRBV11-3|-|-|TRBJ1-1
CASSPEVIGNTEAFF
TGTGCCAGCAGCCCAGAAGTTATCGGGAACACTGAAGCTTTCTTT
>TRBV30|-|-|TRBJ1-2
CAWSVDGGIYGYTF
TGTGCCTGGAGTGTAGACGGGGGAATCTATGGCTACACCTTC
>TRBV9|-|TRBD2|TRBJ2-3
CASSLRLAGAGDTQYF
TGTGCCAGCAGCCTAAGACTAGCGGGGGCCGGAGATACGCAGTATTTT
>TRBV25-1|many|-|TRBJ2-7
CASSDTSRGYEQYF
TGTGCCAGCAGTGATACCTCGAGAGGCTACGAGCAGTACTTC
>TRBV14|-|-|TRBJ2-7
CASSQDRGLGARTYLYEQYF
TGTGCCAGCAGCCAAGATCGAGGGCTTGGGGCGAGGACATACCTATACGAGCAGTACTTC
>TRBV19|once|TRBD1|TRBJ1-2
CASRPARDSNYGYTF
TGTGCCAGTAGACCCGCCCGGGACAGTAACTATGGCTACACCTTC
>TRBV4-3|many|TRBD2|TRBJ2-3
CASSHQKTSRGTDTQYF
TGCGCCAGCAGCCACCAAAAGACTAGCCGGGGCACAGATACGCAGTATTTT
>TRBV29-1|few|-|TRBJ1-3
CSVFLGSGNTIYF
TGCAGCGTTTTCCTCGGCTCTGGAAACACCATATATTTT
>TRBV5-1|-|TRBD1|TRBJ1-2
CASSYSGTGLSYGYTF
TGCGCCAGCAGCTACTCCGGGACAGGGTTGAGCTATGGCTACACCTTC
>TRBV5-6|once|-|TRBJ2-7
CASGRGSYEQYF
TGTGCCAGCGGCAGGGGATCCTACGAGCAGTACTTC
>TRBV7-2|-|TRBD1|TRBJ1-2
CASSLDRGYGYTF
TGTGCCAGCAGCTTGGACAGGGGCTATGGCTACACCTTC
>TRBV15|-|-|TRBJ2-7
CATSRGGDAYEQYF
TGTGCCACCAGCAGAGGCGGGGACGCCTACGAGCAGTACTTC
>TRBV29-1|-|TRBD1|TRBJ1-2
CSVGDRGEGYTF
TGCAGCGTTGGGGACAGGGGAGAGGGCTACACCTTC
>TRBV30|-|-|TRBJ2-1
CALTQGPPNEQFF
TGTGCCCTTACTCAGGGGCCCCCCAATGAGCAGTTCTTC
>TRBV5-1|-|TRBD1|TRBJ1-1
CASSYTGTGSPRGSTEAFF
TGCGCCAGCAGCTACACCGGGACAGGGTCCCCTCGAGGGAGCACTGAAGCTTTCTTT
>TRBV30|-|-|TRBJ1-2
CAFRSFYGYTF
TGTGCCTTCAGGAGCTTCTATGGCTACACCTTC
>TRBV9|-|-|TRBJ2-6
CASRYQSSGANVLTF
TGTGCCAGCAGATATCAGAGCTCTGGGGCCAACGTCCTGACTTTC
>TRBV29-1|-|TRBD1|TRBJ1-1
CSVRPGQGSTEAFF
TGCAGCGTGCGACCGGGACAGGGGTCCACTGAAGCTTTCTTT
>TRBV30|-|TRBD2|TRBJ2-5
CAWSVHRAGKQETQYF
TGTGCCTGGAGTGTACATCGAGCGGGGAAACAAGAGACCCAGTACTTC
>TRBV7-9|-|-|TRBJ1-2
CASGQTGNYGYTF
TGTGCCAGCGGCCAAACAGGGAACTATGGCTACACCTTC
>TRBV5-6|-|-|TRBJ1-5
CASSPSGGSNQPQHF
TGTGCCAGCAGCCCCTCGGGGGGGAGCAATCAGCCCCAGCATTTT
>TRBV10-2|-|-|TRBJ2-7
CASYKSGDEQYF
TGCGCCAGCTACAAGTCAGGGGACGAGCAGTACTTC
>TRBV25-1|-|-|TRBJ1-6
CASSERDNSPLHF
TGTGCCAGCAGTGAAAGGGATAATTCACCCCTCCACTTT
>TRBV29-1|-|-|TRBJ1-1
CSGGADEAFF
TGCAGCGGTGGGGCCGACGAAGCTTTCTTT
>TRBV5-1|-|-|TRBJ2-7
CASSLDDSPSYEQYF
TGCGCCAGCAGCTTGGACGACAGCCCCTCCTACGAGCAGTACTTC
>TRBV9|few|-|TRBJ2-7
CASSVESGLTYEQYF
TGTGCCAGCAGCGTAGAATCAGGGCTGACCTACGAGCAGTACTTC
>TRBV30|-|-|TRBJ1-4
CAWSVLGTNEKLFF
TGTGCCTGGAGTGTACTGGGAACTAATGAAAAACTGTTTTTT
>TRBV28|-|-|TRBJ2-7
CASSFGGATYEQYF
TGTGCCAGCAGTTTTGGCGGAGCGACCTACGAGCAGTACTTC
>TRBV29-1|-|TRBD1|TRBJ2-7
CSASTGVYEQYF
TGCAGCGCCTCCACAGGGGTGTACGAGCAGTACTTC
>TRBV14|-|-|TRBJ1-1
CASSQVDRWDTEAFF
TGTGCCAGCAGCCAAGTCGACAGGTGGGACACTGAAGCTTTCTTT
>TRBV19|-|-|TRBJ2-3
CASSMVGPADTQYF
TGTGCCAGTAGTATGGTAGGGCCCGCAGATACGCAGTATTTT
>TRBV2|-|TRBD2|TRBJ2-1
CAGFSPSGGTNEQFF
TGTGCCGGATTCTCACCTAGCGGGGGGACGAATGAGCAGTTCTTC
>TRBV6-1|-|-|TRBJ2-7
CASSGTQTTYEQYF
TGTGCCAGCAGCGGGACGCAAACTACCTACGAGCAGTACTTC
>TRBV11-3|few|-|TRBJ1-1
CASSLDLRADTEAFF
TGTGCCAGCAGCTTAGATCTAAGGGCGGACACTGAAGCTTTCTTT
>TRBV29-1|-|-|TRBJ1-2
CSVEIVSNYGYTF
TGCAGCGTTGAGATAGTTTCTAACTATGGCTACACCTTC
>TRBV29-1|-|TRBD1|TRBJ2-3
CSVGQGVLDTQYF
TGCAGCGTGGGACAGGGGGTATTAGATACGCAGTATTTT
>TRBV28|few|-|TRBJ1-2
CASSPNREANYGYTF
TGTGCCAGCAGCCCTAACAGGGAAGCTAACTATGGCTACACCTTC
>TRBV30|few|-|TRBJ2-7
CAWARDTIYEQYF
TGTGCCTGGGCCCGGGATACCATCTACGAGCAGTACTTC
>TRBV30|-|-|TRBJ1-2
CAWSRLSSGTF
TGTGCCTGGAGTAGGTTGAGTTCCGGCACCTTC